Below, 9 T cell receptor beta chains from the same sample are listed, as sequenced in a study of T cells in tuberculosis. Libraries were prepared by immunoSEQ multiplex PCR; TCRdb keeps only in-frame clonotypes and omits some of them. This repertoire shows about 43,000 clones, roughly 94% found once; its top ten account for 1.9%. Sequenced material: PBMCs. These receptors were obtained from a donor aged 10 to 29 with latent tuberculosis or without tuberculosis infection. Some clones in this sample may be carry-over from other donors' samples.

The CDR3 loop is CASSESGQGWRDIQYF. As DNA, the CDR3 is TGCGCCAGCAGTGAGTCGGGACAGGGTTGGAGGGACATTCAGTACTTC. The chain carries TRBV10-1 and TRBJ2-4; 9 bases fit TRBD1. The germline V gene encodes CDR1 WNHNN and CDR2 SYGVQD (reference sequence). The CDR3 contains 16 residues. Germline trimming cut 0 bases from V and 8 bases from J; bases unmatched to any gene: 8.

This rearrangement joins TRBV9 to TRBJ1-2; D might be TRBD1 (5 bases). Germline CDR1 reads SGDLS; CDR2 reads YYNGEE. Trimming pared 4 bases from V and 8 bases from J, leaving 12 bases between. The length of the CDR3 is 12 residues. DNA of the CDR3: TGTGCCAGCAGCCCCCAGGGCGGCGGCTACACCTTC. As protein: CASSPQGGGYTF.

The chain recombines TRBV27 with TRBJ1-5, with D unresolved. From germline, CDR1 is MNHEY and CDR2 SMNVEV (reference sequence). The CDR3 has 14 amino acids. V was pared by 3 bases and J by 2 bases, with 8 bases between. The CDR3 reads CASSLVGGNQPQHF. Here the CDR3 DNA reads TGTGCCAGCAGTTTGGTGGGAGGCAATCAGCCCCAGCATTTT.

The chain joins TRBV5-1 to TRBJ2-1; a possible D gene is TRBD1 (5 bases). The CDR3 is 15 amino acids. The germline V gene has CDR1 SGHRS and CDR2 YFSETQ. Trimming took off 3 bases at V and 6 bases at J, with 16 bases between the two ends. CDR3: CASSSGPKGANEQFF. The CDR3 nucleotides are TGCGCCAGCAGCTCGGGCCCGAAAGGGGCCAATGAGCAGTTCTTC.

The V and J genes are TRBV11-2 and TRBJ2-3; the D gene is possibly TRBD2 (7 bases). Germline assignment: CDR1 SGHAT and CDR2 FQNNGV. V gave up 7 bases and J gave up 1 base, with 18 bases separating them. The CDR3 consists of 16 residues. Here the CDR3 reads CASNPAGASRTDTQYF. The CDR3 coding sequence is TGTGCCAGCAACCCCGCGGGGGCTTCTCGCACAGATACGCAGTATTTT.

The rearrangement links TRBV4-3 to TRBJ1-2, with D perhaps TRBD1 (6 bases). V was pared by 0 bases and J by 7 bases, with 9 bases between. This CDR3 contains 13 residues. Germline CDR1 reads LGHNA; CDR2 reads YSLEER. CDR3 sequence (DNA): TGCGCCAGCAGCCAAGATGGGGGCCGTGGCTACACCTTC. It specifies CASSQDGGRGYTF.

The V gene is TRBV10-1, the J gene TRBJ2-1; tentatively, D is TRBD2 (6 bases). This CDR3 has 14 amino acids. The V and J ends lost 10 bases and 9 bases respectively, with 22 bases between them. Per germline, CDR1 WNHNN and CDR2 SYGVQD (reference sequence). The CDR3 DNA reads TGCGCCACCTGCTTGGCGGGAATTCGACGTGAGCAGTTCTTC. Encoded protein: CATCLAGIRREQFF.

The rearrangement joins TRBV2 to TRBJ2-6; TRBD1 is a possible D gene (5 bases). CDR1 is SNHLY and CDR2 is FYNNEI in the germline V gene. There are 13 residues in the CDR3. V lost 8 bases, J lost 1 base, and 6 bases lay in between. The CDR3 is CASHRSGANVLTF. The CDR3 DNA reads TGTGCCAGCCACAGGTCTGGGGCCAACGTCCTGACTTTC.

The rearrangement links TRBV7-9 to TRBJ2-7; the match to TRBD1 covers 8 bases. Per the germline V gene, CDR1 is SEHNR and CDR2 is FQNEAQ (reference sequence). CDR3 length equals 15 residues. Losses at the gene ends were 0 bases for V and 2 bases for J; bases not matched to a gene: 3. The CDR3 DNA reads as TGTGCCAGCAGCTTAGCCGGACAGGGAGCCTACGAGCAGTACTTC. Its protein is CASSLAGQGAYEQYF.